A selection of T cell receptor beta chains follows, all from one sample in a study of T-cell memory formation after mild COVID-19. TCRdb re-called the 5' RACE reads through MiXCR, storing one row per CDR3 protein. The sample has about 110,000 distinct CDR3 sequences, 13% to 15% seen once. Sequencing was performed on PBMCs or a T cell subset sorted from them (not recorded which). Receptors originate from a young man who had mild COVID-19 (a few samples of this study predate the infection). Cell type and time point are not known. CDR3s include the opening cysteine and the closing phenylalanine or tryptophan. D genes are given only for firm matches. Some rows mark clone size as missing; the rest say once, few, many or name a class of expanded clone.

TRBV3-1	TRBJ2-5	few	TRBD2	CASSLIAAGGLQETQYF	TGTGCCAGCAGCCTTATTGCGGCGGGGGGCCTCCAAGAGACCCAGTACTTC
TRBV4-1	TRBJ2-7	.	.	CASSQTRDDYEQYF	TGCGCCAGCAGCCAGACCAGGGACGACTACGAGCAGTACTTC
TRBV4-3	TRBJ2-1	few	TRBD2	CASSQDRGGSYNEQFF	TGCGCCAGCAGCCAAGATCGGGGGGGAAGTTACAATGAGCAGTTCTTC
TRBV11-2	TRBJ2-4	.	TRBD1	CASTPGRGRDIQYF	TGTGCCAGCACTCCGGGAAGGGGGCGAGACATTCAGTACTTC
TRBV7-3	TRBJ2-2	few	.	CASSFGSGELFF	TGTGCCAGCAGCTTCGGGTCCGGGGAGCTGTTTTTT
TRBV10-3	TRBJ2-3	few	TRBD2	CAISIAGWTDTQYF	TGTGCCATCAGTATAGCGGGGTGGACAGATACGCAGTATTTT
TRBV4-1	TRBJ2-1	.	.	CASSRTEDNEQFF	TGCGCCAGCAGCCGTACAGAGGATAATGAGCAGTTCTTC
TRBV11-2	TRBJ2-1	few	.	CASSPRGGASYNEQFF	TGTGCCAGCAGCCCCAGAGGCGGGGCCAGCTACAATGAGCAGTTCTTC
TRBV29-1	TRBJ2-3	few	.	CSAQGEGPDTQYF	TGCAGCGCCCAGGGGGAGGGCCCAGATACGCAGTATTTT
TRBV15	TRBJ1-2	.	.	CATSSLISNYGYTF	TGTGCCACCAGCAGCCTTATATCCAACTATGGCTACACCTTC
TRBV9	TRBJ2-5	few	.	CASSVPSASDRKETQYF	TGTGCCAGCAGCGTACCATCCGCGTCGGACAGAAAAGAGACCCAGTACTTC
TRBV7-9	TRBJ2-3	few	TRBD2	CASSGLAGYSTDTQYF	TGTGCCAGCAGCGGACTAGCGGGCTATAGCACAGATACGCAGTATTTT
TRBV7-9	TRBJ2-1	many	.	CASSLAVNEQFF	TGTGCCAGCAGTTTAGCTGTGAATGAGCAGTTCTTC
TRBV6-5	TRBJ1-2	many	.	CASRSTGSNYGYTF	TGTGCCAGCAGATCGACAGGATCCAACTATGGCTACACCTTC
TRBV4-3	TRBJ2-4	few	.	CASSVRVAKNIQYF	TGCGCCAGCAGCGTAAGGGTAGCCAAAAACATTCAGTACTTC